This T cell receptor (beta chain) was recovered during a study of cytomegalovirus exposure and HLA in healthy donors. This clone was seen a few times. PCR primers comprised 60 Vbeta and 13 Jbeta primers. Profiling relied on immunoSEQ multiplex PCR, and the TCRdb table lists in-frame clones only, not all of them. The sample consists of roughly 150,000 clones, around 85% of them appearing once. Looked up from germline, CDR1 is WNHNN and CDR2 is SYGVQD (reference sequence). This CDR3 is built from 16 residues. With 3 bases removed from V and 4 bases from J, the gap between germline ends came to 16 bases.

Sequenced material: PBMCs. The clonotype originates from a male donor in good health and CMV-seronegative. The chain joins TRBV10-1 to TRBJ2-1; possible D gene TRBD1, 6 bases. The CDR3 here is CASSDEQGRKYNEQFF. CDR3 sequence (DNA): TGCGCCAGCAGTGACGAACAGGGCCGAAAATACAATGAGCAGTTCTTC.